The 25 T cell receptor beta chains given below trace back to one sample, sequenced in a study of shared clonotypes between healthy human individuals (TCRdb year 2020). The method behind the library was the immunoSEQ multiplex PCR assay. Held by TCRdb, this immuneACCESS table contains in-frame sequences only and omits some clones. Under half of the omission traces to an unresolved V gene where checked; the cause of the rest is unknown. Here the sample has some 2,000,000 clones; roughly 94% occur a single time. The ten largest clones take up 0.1% to 0.15% of the sample. Sequencing was carried out using naive CD4+ T cells sorted from blood. Explained via the paper, the cell subset or site label denotes: CD45RA+ positively selected. These receptors were obtained from a man aged 18 to 29 in good health.

The CDR3 loop is CASSSEPGHSYF. In nucleotides, the CDR3 is TGTGCCAGCAGCTCAGAACCGGGACATTCGTACTTC. This chain links TRBV28 with TRBJ2-7; maybe TRBD1 (6 bases). V lost 6 bases to trimming and J lost 12 bases, with 18 bases between them. The CDR3 is 12 amino acids. Germline V gene sequence: CDR1 MDHEN, CDR2 SYDVKM.

V usage is TRBV6-5 and J usage is TRBJ2-7, with a tentative D call TRBD2 (5 bases). The CDR3 totals 15 residues. The V gene's germline CDR1 is MNHEY and CDR2 SVGAGI. Trimming took off 10 bases at V and 3 bases at J, with 22 bases between the two ends. The CDR3, as DNA: TGTGCCACCTCTTCATATCGGATCCGGGACTACGAGCAGTACTTC. This sequence encodes CATSSYRIRDYEQYF.

The genes are TRBV28 and TRBJ1-4; D perhaps matches TRBD1 (5 bases). This CDR3 is 15 amino acids long. The V gene lost 4 bases and the J gene lost 8 bases, with 17 bases spanning the gap. Germline CDR1 and CDR2: MDHEN and SYDVKM. The DNA for the CDR3 is TGTGCCAGCAGTTCTCCGGGCAGAGGGGAAGAAAAACTGTTTTTT. Translating it yields CASSSPGRGEEKLFF.

This chain connects TRBV30 to TRBJ2-7, with D maybe TRBD2 (5 bases). V lost 1 base and J 4 bases, leaving 5 bases between the germline ends. The CDR3 sequence is 11 residues long. CDR1 is GTSNPN, CDR2 SVGIG, per germline (reference sequence). The CDR3 DNA sequence: TGTGCCTGGAGTGGGGAGTACGAGCAGTACTTC. It encodes CAWSGEYEQYF. Filled out from reference TRBV30 and TRBJ2-7, the complete variable domain reads SQTIHQWPATLVQPVGSPLSLECTVEGTSNPNLYWYRQAAGRGLQLLFYSVGIGQISSEVPQNLSASRPQDRQFILSSKKLLLSDSGFYLCAWSGEYEQYFGPGTRLTVT.

The chain joins TRBV6-4 to TRBJ1-2; 7 bases match TRBD1. V was clipped by 9 bases and J by 2 bases; unmatched bases: 3. Germline V gives CDR1 MRHNA, CDR2 SNTAGT. The CDR3 runs 12 residues. Here the CDR3 DNA reads TGTGCCAGTCGGGACAGCAACTATGGCTACACCTTC. Its translation: CASRDSNYGYTF.

The chain has TRBV6-5 and TRBJ2-7; TRBD2 might be the D (7 bases). The germline V and J ends were trimmed by 5 bases and 5 bases, with 19 bases remaining between them. Looked up from germline, CDR1 is MNHEY and CDR2 is SVGAGI. The CDR3 totals 15 residues. The CDR3 loop reads CASSQGTTGMDEQYF. The CDR3, as DNA: TGTGCCAGCAGTCAAGGGACTACAGGGATGGACGAGCAGTACTTC.

The genes are TRBV4-3 and TRBJ2-1, with D hard to call. Trimming pared 1 base from V and 8 bases from J, leaving 9 bases between. There are 13 residues in the CDR3. Germline values: CDR1 LGHNA, CDR2 YSLEER. CDR3 sequence reads: CASSQGGWDEQFF. Written as DNA, the CDR3 is TGCGCCAGCAGCCAAGGGGGTTGGGATGAGCAGTTCTTC.

CDR3 region: CASSWPGQGAREQYF. The CDR3 bases are TGTGCCAGCAGTTGGCCGGGACAGGGGGCGAGGGAGCAGTACTTC. The chain combines TRBV28 with TRBJ2-7; 12 bases match TRBD1. This CDR3 spans 15 amino acids. V dropped 4 bases and J dropped 7; count of bases not matched to a gene: 8. Germline lookup yields CDR1 MDHEN and CDR2 SYDVKM.

The chain recombines TRBV7-2 with TRBJ1-3; D possibly corresponds to TRBD1 (6 bases). V gave up 2 bases and J gave up 0 bases, with 14 bases separating them. The CDR3 has 17 amino acids. From germline, CDR1 is SGHTA and CDR2 FQGNSA. The chain's CDR3 is CASSLPDRSLSGNTIYF. As DNA, the CDR3 is TGTGCCAGCAGCTTACCGGACAGAAGCCTCTCTGGAAACACCATATATTTT.

The rearrangement uses TRBV5-1 and TRBJ2-1, with 7 positions matching TRBD2. Germline trimming cut 4 bases from V and 4 bases from J; bases unmatched to any gene: 8. Germline-derived CDR1 and CDR2 are SGHRS and YFSETQ. This CDR3 comprises 15 residues. DNA of the CDR3: TGCGCCAGCAGCCCCCCGGGGGGTGGTTACAATGAGCAGTTCTTC. Its translation is CASSPPGGGYNEQFF.

CDR3 bases: TGTGCCAGCACTACGCTGGGCTACGGGGCGGGAGATACGCAGTATTTT. Protein product: CASTTLGYGAGDTQYF. V is TRBV28 and J is TRBJ2-3, with D perhaps matching TRBD1 or TRBD2 (5 bases each). V lost 7 bases, J lost 5 bases, and 22 bases lay in between. The germline V gene has CDR1 MDHEN and CDR2 SYDVKM. The CDR3 consists of 16 residues.

Notes on this clone: A much larger clonotype is one base distant, so this may be a read error. CDR3 DNA: TGTGCCAGCAGCTTACAGGGGAAAGAGACCCAGTACTTC. Translation: CASSLQGKETQYF. The J gene is TRBJ2-5, the V gene TRBV5-8; TRBD1 matches 7 bases. V dropped 2 bases and J dropped 3; count of bases not matched to a gene: 1. Germline V gene lookup returns CDR1 SGHTS and CDR2 YDEGEE. The CDR3 contains 13 residues.

The J gene is TRBJ2-7, the V gene TRBV5-1, with a tentative D call TRBD2 (10 bases). V shed 0 bases and J shed 0 bases, with 31 bases lying between them. The length of the CDR3 is 22 residues. The germline V gene encodes CDR1 SGHRS and CDR2 YFSETQ. The CDR3 sequence is CASSLVGQGLEAGGQHSYEQYF. The CDR3 bases are TGCGCCAGCAGCTTGGTCGGACAGGGGTTGGAAGCGGGAGGGCAACACTCCTACGAGCAGTACTTC.

J is TRBJ1-1 and V is TRBV18; D gene ambiguous. V dropped 4 bases and J dropped 1 base, with 10 bases sitting between them. This CDR3 region has 14 residues. The germline gives CDR1 KGHSH, CDR2 LQKENI. The CDR3 is CASSLAWGNTEAFF. The CDR3 DNA sequence: TGTGCCAGCTCACTAGCTTGGGGGAACACTGAAGCTTTCTTT.

As concerns this clone: A much larger clone lies one base from this, so it may be a read error. This sample includes further DNA sequences coding for the same CDR3. The gene calls are TRBV10-3 and TRBJ2-5; D ambiguous. CDR1 ENHRY and CDR2 SYGVKD come from the germline V gene. CDR3 size: 11 residues. V was pared by 8 bases and J by 14 bases, with 18 bases between. The CDR3 spells CAIAGLDEQYF. CDR3 DNA: TGTGCCATCGCCGGGTTGGACGAGCAATACTTC.

The chain combines TRBV9 with TRBJ1-5, with no clear D. This CDR3 has 14 residues. V gave up 7 bases and J gave up 2 bases, with 13 bases separating them. CDR1 and CDR2 from the germline V gene are SGDLS and YYNGEE. DNA for the CDR3: TGTGCCAGCCGAGCGTTTGAGGGCAATCAGCCCCAGCATTTT. This encodes CASRAFEGNQPQHF. Together with reference TRBV9 and TRBJ1-5, the CDR3 gives the full variable domain: DSGVTQTPKHLITATGQRVTLRCSPRSGDLSVYWYQQSLDQGLQFLIQYYNGEERAKGNILERFSAQQFPDLHSELNLSSLELGDSALYFCASRAFEGNQPQHFGDGTRLSIL.

V gene TRBV5-1 combines with J gene TRBJ2-5; 8 nucleotides agree with TRBD1. This CDR3 is built from 16 residues. Losses at the gene ends were 4 bases for V and 5 bases for J; bases not matched to a gene: 13. Germline V lookup: CDR1 SGHRS, CDR2 YFSETQ. Written as DNA, the CDR3 is TGCGCCAGCAGCCTTTCTGGACAGGGTGTATTGGAGACCCAGTACTTC. Translation: CASSLSGQGVLETQYF.

J is TRBJ2-1 and V is TRBV28; maybe TRBD2 (5 bases). CDR1 is MDHEN, CDR2 SYDVKM, per germline. This CDR3 is built from 14 residues. The V gene lost 7 bases and the J gene lost 10 bases, with 20 bases spanning the gap. The CDR3 spells CASIGAGRSLEQFF. For the CDR3, the DNA is TGTGCCAGCATCGGCGCGGGTCGGAGTTTAGAGCAGTTCTTC.

The V call is TRBV5-8, the J call TRBJ2-5; TRBD1 matches at 11 bases. After removal of 4 bases from V and 6 bases from J, the junction contained 5 bases not matched to a gene. Germline CDR1 is SGHTS and CDR2 is YDEGEE. This CDR3 is 14 amino acids long. CDR3 region: CASSLGQGDKTQYF. Written as DNA, the CDR3 is TGTGCCAGCAGCCTGGGACAGGGGGATAAGACCCAGTACTTC. Full variable domain (rest looked up from reference TRBV5-8 and TRBJ2-5): EAGVTQSPTHLIKTRGQQATLRCSPISGHTSVYWYQQALGLGLQFLLWYDEGEERNRGNFPPRFSGRQFPNYSSELNVNALELEDSALYLCASSLGQGDKTQYFGPGTRLLVL.

V and J are TRBV4-3 and TRBJ2-1; D is uncertain. The CDR3 sequence is 14 residues long. Looked up from germline, CDR1 is LGHNA and CDR2 is YSLEER. V dropped 4 bases and J dropped 4 bases, with 11 bases sitting between them. CDR3 in DNA: TGCGCCAGCAGCCGGGCGGTACTATACAATGAGCAGTTCTTC. Its protein is CASSRAVLYNEQFF.

The V call is TRBV27, the J call TRBJ2-3; 7 nucleotides line up with TRBD2. The germline V gene encodes CDR1 MNHEY and CDR2 SMNVEV (reference sequence). The CDR3 sequence is 14 residues long. J was trimmed by 9 bases and V by 3 bases; bases with no gene match: 9. CDR3 amino acids: CASSLTAGRATQYF. The CDR3, as DNA: TGTGCCAGCAGTTTGACAGCGGGACGGGCGACGCAGTATTTT.

In this sample, this clone turned up once. The CDR3 coding sequence is TGTGCCAGTAGGATTAGCGGGGTCTCCTACAATGAGCAGTTCTTC. This sequence encodes CASRISGVSYNEQFF. The chain has TRBV19 and TRBJ2-1, with 8 bases lining up with TRBD2. This CDR3 contains 15 residues. Germline trimming cut 6 bases from V and 0 bases from J; bases unmatched to any gene: 4. Per germline, CDR1 LNHDA and CDR2 SQIVND (reference sequence).

Concerning this clone: In the same sample, other DNA sequences code for this CDR3. In DNA form, the CDR3 reads TGTGCCTGGAGAGGACAGGGCTCTGGAAACACCATATATTTT. It encodes CAWRGQGSGNTIYF. The chain carries TRBV30 and TRBJ1-3; TRBD1 agrees at 8 bases. With 3 bases clipped from V and 0 bases from J, the junction kept 1 base outside the gene matches. This CDR3 comprises 14 residues. CDR1 is GTSNPN and CDR2 is SVGIG in the germline V gene (reference sequence). The variable domain in full, with the rest retrieved from reference TRBV30 and TRBJ1-3, is SQTIHQWPATLVQPVGSPLSLECTVEGTSNPNLYWYRQAAGRGLQLLFYSVGIGQISSEVPQNLSASRPQDRQFILSSKKLLLSDSGFYLCAWRGQGSGNTIYFGEGSWLTVV.

DNA of the CDR3: TGTGCCAGCAGACAACAGGGTAACTATGGCTACACCTTC. Its protein product is CASRQQGNYGYTF. The rearrangement uses TRBV5-4 and TRBJ1-2, with D maybe TRBD1 (6 bases). There are 13 residues in the CDR3. The ends were cut back, 5 bases at V and 1 base at J, with 9 bases in the middle. In germline, CDR1 is SGHNT, CDR2 YYREEE (reference sequence). The full variable domain, completed using reference TRBV5-4 and TRBJ1-2, is ETGVTQSPTHLIKTRGQQVTLRCSSQSGHNTVSWYQQALGQGPQFIFQYYREEENGRGNFPPRFSGLQFPNYSSELNVNALELDDSALYLCASRQQGNYGYTFGSGTRLTVV.

The chain joins TRBV4-2 to TRBJ2-1, with 8 bases fitting TRBD2. V gave up 0 bases and J gave up 5 bases; unmatched junction bases: 9. Per germline, CDR1 LGHNA and CDR2 YNFKEQ. This CDR3 is 17 amino acids long. CDR3 sequence reads: CASSQEPFSGGDNEQFF. CDR3 DNA sequence: TGTGCCAGCAGCCAAGAGCCCTTCAGCGGGGGTGACAATGAGCAGTTCTTC.